This T cell receptor beta chain was recovered during a study of human T cells and chemical hapten exposure. Study-level information: Small discrepancies in pooled library volume mainly accounted for the varying TCR yields per sample. Study observations and caveats: There was no change with DPC sensitization in TCRs above 1 in 1000 frequency.

For this clonotype: Antigen specificity is unknown.

Indicated time point: healthy volunteer bleed at 6 weeks. Unfractionated whole blood served as the source for total RNA extraction. Individual cDNA molecules in this library carried unique molecular identifiers. Under the authors' procedure: From approximately 21,000 to 630,000 TCRs were found per sample, with a median of approximately 96,000. Each CDR3 protein gets one entry after TCRdb re-called the RACE reads with MiXCR. TCRdb's processing, not the study's, gives the V and J calls here. The sample yields around 80,000 distinct CDR3 sequences, approximately 8.6% seen once. CDR3 length: 13 amino acids. V gave up 5 bases and J gave up 5 bases, with 9 bases separating them. Germline V gene data show CDR1 as SGHTA and CDR2 as FQGNSA.

The genes are TRBV7-2 and TRBJ1-4; TRBD1 might be the D (6 bases). Sequencing was carried out using whole blood. The TCR was taken from a male donor in good health. Some clones in this sample may be carry-over from other donors' samples. CDR3 DNA sequence: TGTGCCAGCAGCATACAGGGAAATGAAAAACTGTTTTTT. Its translation: CASSIQGNEKLFF.